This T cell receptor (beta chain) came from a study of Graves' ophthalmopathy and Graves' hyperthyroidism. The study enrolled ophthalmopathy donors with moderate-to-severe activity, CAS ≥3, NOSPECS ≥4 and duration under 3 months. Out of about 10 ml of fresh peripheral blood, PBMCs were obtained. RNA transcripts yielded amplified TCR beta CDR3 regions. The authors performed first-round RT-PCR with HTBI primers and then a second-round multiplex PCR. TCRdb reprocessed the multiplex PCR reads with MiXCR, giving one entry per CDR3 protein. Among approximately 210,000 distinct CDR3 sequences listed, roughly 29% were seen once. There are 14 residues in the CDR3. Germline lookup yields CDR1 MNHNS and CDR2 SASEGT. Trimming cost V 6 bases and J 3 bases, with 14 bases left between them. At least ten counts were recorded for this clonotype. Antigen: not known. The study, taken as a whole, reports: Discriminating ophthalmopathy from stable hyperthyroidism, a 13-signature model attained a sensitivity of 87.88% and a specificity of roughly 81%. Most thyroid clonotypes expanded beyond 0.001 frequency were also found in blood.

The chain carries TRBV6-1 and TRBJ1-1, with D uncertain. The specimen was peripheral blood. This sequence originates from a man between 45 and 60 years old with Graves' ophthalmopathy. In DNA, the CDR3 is TGTGCCAGCAGCCCTGGAGGGAGGCACACTGAAGCTTTCTTT. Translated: CASSPGGRHTEAFF.